Each of the 20 T cell receptor beta chains below was sequenced from the same sample in a study of blood T cells in healthy people across ages (dated by TCRdb to between 2014 and 2017). The library was produced with 5' RACE. The run used an Illumina HiSeq 2500. The second PCR ran for about 7 to 11 cycles and used a J-beta primer mix along with a sample-barcoded 5' primer. Starting from the raw public reads, TCRdb applied fastp trimming at Q25, assembled clones with MiXCR and retained in-frame beta chains. Rows are combined by CDR3 protein, so each entry shows the most common genes and DNA. This sample holds around 1.5 million distinct CDR3 sequences; roughly 60% were observed only once. Of the sample, 5% to 7% is held by the ten largest clones. Sequencing used blood. The receptors stem from a man between 18 and 29 years old in good health.

This clonotype was counted between two and nine times. Written as DNA, the CDR3 is TGCAGCGTTGGAGAGGGGAGTGGCCAGCCCCAGCATTTT. The encoded protein is CSVGEGSGQPQHF. The J gene is TRBJ1-5, the V gene TRBV29-1; D might be TRBD1 (5 bases). V was clipped by 4 bases and J by 7 bases, with 14 bases between them. The CDR3 totals 13 residues. The germline V gene has CDR1 SQVTM and CDR2 ANQGSEA.

There are a few counts of this clonotype. The chain recombines TRBV11-2 with TRBJ2-5, with 10 bases aligning to TRBD2. J was trimmed by 4 bases and V by 4 bases; bases with no gene match: 3. CDR1 and CDR2 from the germline V gene are SGHAT and FQNNGV. This CDR3 is built from 14 residues. The CDR3 spells CASSSSSGGETQYF. DNA of the CDR3: TGTGCCAGCAGCTCCTCTAGCGGGGGAGAGACCCAGTACTTC.

Here the CDR3 reads CASRPLNRVHTEAFF. The CDR3 nucleotides read TGTGCCAGCAGGCCACTCAACAGGGTGCACACTGAAGCTTTCTTT. This chain joins TRBV6-5 and TRBJ1-1; D might be TRBD1 (6 bases). Germline CDR1 is MNHEY and CDR2 is SVGAGI. The CDR3 sequence is 15 residues long. V was cut by 6 bases and J by 3 bases, with 17 bases left in between.

The chain joins TRBV4-1 to TRBJ2-7; 7 bases are a match to TRBD2. Germline CDR1 and CDR2: MGHRA and YSYEKL. The CDR3 runs to 18 residues. Trimming at V came to 0 bases and at J to 0 bases, leaving 11 bases not matched to a gene. The CDR3 DNA is TGCGCCAGCAGCCAAGAGATGTCGGGGGGAGAGATCTCCTACGAGCAGTACTTC. This translates into CASSQEMSGGEISYEQYF.

This chain uses TRBV14 with TRBJ2-5; maybe TRBD1 (5 bases). This CDR3 has 15 amino acids. Germline loops: CDR1 SGHDN, CDR2 FVKESK. V lost 4 bases and J lost 5, with 17 bases in between. Here the CDR3 reads CASSPHQTAGETQYF. For the CDR3, the DNA is TGTGCCAGCAGCCCGCACCAGACCGCAGGGGAGACCCAGTACTTC.

This clonotype was detected a few times. This CDR3 reads CASSRDLTPNEKLFF. Here the CDR3 DNA reads TGCGCCAGCAGCCGGGACCTAACTCCAAATGAAAAACTGTTTTTT. This rearrangement joins TRBV5-1 to TRBJ1-4; D is perhaps TRBD1 (5 bases). CDR1 is SGHRS, CDR2 YFSETQ, per germline. Trimming took off 4 bases at V and 5 bases at J, with 15 bases between the two ends. This CDR3 contains 15 residues.

The chain joins TRBV5-6 to TRBJ1-4, with 7 bases identical to TRBD1. The CDR3 is 15 residues long. Germline V gene lookup returns CDR1 SGHDT and CDR2 YYEEEE. Trimming cost V 4 bases and J 2 bases; bases outside gene matches: 5. CDR3 in DNA: TGTGCCAGCAGCAGCTTCAGGGGGACTAATGAAAAACTGTTTTTT. As protein: CASSSFRGTNEKLFF.

This clonotype has just a few counts. As DNA, the CDR3 is TGTGCCAGCAGCTTGTCACCGGGCTATGAGCAGTTCTTC. Encoded protein: CASSLSPGYEQFF. This chain uses TRBV5-5 with TRBJ2-1; no reliable D call. Germline V lookup: CDR1 SGHKS, CDR2 YYEKEE (reference sequence). V gave up 1 base and J gave up 8 bases, with 10 bases separating them. The CDR3 loop spans 13 amino acids.

This clonotype was detected only a few times. The chain couples TRBV7-2 to TRBJ1-2; the D is unclear. V shed 4 bases and J shed 13 bases, with 13 bases lying between them. CDR1 is SGHTA, CDR2 FQGNSA, per germline. The CDR3 sequence is 11 residues long. CDR3: CASSSTAACTF. In DNA, the CDR3 is TGTGCCAGCAGCTCCACCGCGGCTTGCACCTTC.

This clonotype came up once. J is TRBJ1-2 and V is TRBV7-2; 8 nucleotides match TRBD1. The junction had 5 bases not matched to a gene; V was cut back by 4 bases and J by 7 bases. The CDR3 loop spans 13 amino acids. Germline V gives CDR1 SGHTA, CDR2 FQGNSA. CDR3 nucleotide sequence: TGTGCCAGCAGCTGGACAGGGACGTTTGGCTACACCTTC. Translated: CASSWTGTFGYTF.

In this sample, this clonotype turned up once. The chain links TRBV20-1 to TRBJ2-7; TRBD1 aligns across 10 bases. Germline loops: CDR1 DFQATT, CDR2 SNEGSKA (reference sequence). CDR3 length: 11 amino acids. With 4 bases clipped from V and 12 bases from J, the junction kept 6 bases outside the gene matches. The CDR3 sequence: CSAKGGTGAYF. CDR3 in DNA: TGCAGTGCTAAAGGGGGGACAGGGGCGTACTTC.

The CDR3, as DNA: TGCGCCAGCAGTTTCCACCGGGACAGGGGAGGGGAAGAGACCCAGTACTTC. Its translation: CASSFHRDRGGEETQYF. This chain uses TRBV4-1 with TRBJ2-5; TRBD1 matches at 10 bases. Trimming removed 6 bases from V and 3 bases from J; junction bases left unmatched: 13. Germline V gives CDR1 MGHRA, CDR2 YSYEKL. The CDR3 has 17 amino acids.

The chain is built from TRBV7-9 and TRBJ2-3; possible D gene TRBD1, 6 bases. From germline, CDR1 is SEHNR and CDR2 FQNEAQ (reference sequence). V shed 5 bases and J shed 9 bases, with 18 bases lying between them. This CDR3 contains 14 residues. DNA of the CDR3: TGTGCCAGCAGCGGGAGACAGGCACCGGGCACGCAGTATTTT. Translated, it gives CASSGRQAPGTQYF.

The chain has TRBV4-1 and TRBJ1-1; D call uncertain. CDR3 size: 14 residues. V dropped 4 bases and J dropped 8 bases, with 17 bases sitting between them. Germline V gene sequence: CDR1 MGHRA, CDR2 YSYEKL. CDR3 DNA: TGCGCCAGCAGCCCTCAGTCGCAAGTAGGCGAAGCTTTCTTT. This codes for CASSPQSQVGEAFF.

This clonotype was counted a few times. The rearrangement uses TRBV29-1 and TRBJ2-3; 8 nucleotides align to TRBD2. There are 16 residues in the CDR3. Germline CDR1 and CDR2: SQVTM and ANQGSEA. The trim removed 4 bases at V and 6 bases at J, leaving 15 bases unmatched. In DNA, the CDR3 is TGCAGCGTTGCCAAGGTGACGGGAGGGCCAGTGGATACGCAGTATTTT. Its translation is CSVAKVTGGPVDTQYF.

The DNA of the CDR3 is TGTGCCAGCAGTTTAGTTCCGGGGGTCGACCATGGCTACACCTTC. Translated: CASSLVPGVDHGYTF. V gene TRBV28 combines with J gene TRBJ1-2; D possibly corresponds to TRBD1 (5 bases). Deletions cut 2 bases from V and 6 bases from J, with 16 bases between. CDR3 length: 15 amino acids. Germline V gene lookup returns CDR1 MDHEN and CDR2 SYDVKM.

A single count supports this clonotype. The chain carries TRBV3-1 and TRBJ2-2, with 7 positions matching TRBD2. This CDR3 contains 15 residues. Trimming at V came to 1 base and at J to 7 bases, leaving 6 bases not matched to a gene. Looked up from germline, CDR1 is LGHDT and CDR2 is YNNKEL (reference sequence). The CDR3 spells CASSQVGLVFGELFF. The CDR3 DNA follows: TGTGCCAGCAGCCAAGTAGGACTAGTATTCGGGGAGCTGTTTTTT.

The rearrangement joins TRBV11-2 to TRBJ2-3; 13 positions match TRBD2. The J segment lost 5 bases and the V segment lost 4 bases, leaving 9 bases of the junction unmatched. From germline, CDR1 is SGHAT and CDR2 FQNNGV. The CDR3 has 17 residues. CDR3: CASSYRTSGRRRDTQYF. In DNA, the CDR3 is TGTGCCAGCAGCTACCGGACTAGCGGGAGAAGGAGAGATACGCAGTATTTT.

This chain uses TRBV20-1 with TRBJ1-5, with 8 bases identical to TRBD1. Germline CDR1 and CDR2: DFQATT and SNEGSKA (reference sequence). The trim removed 6 bases at V and 10 bases at J, leaving 11 bases unmatched. There are 13 residues in the CDR3. CDR3: CSAGQGVVLPQHF. CDR3 nucleotides: TGCAGTGCCGGACAGGGAGTGGTTCTTCCCCAGCATTTT.

The chain combines TRBV4-1 with TRBJ2-1; the D is unclear. V lost 0 bases to trimming and J lost 2 bases, with 8 bases between them. The length of the CDR3 is 15 residues. Looked up from germline, CDR1 is MGHRA and CDR2 is YSYEKL. CDR3 coding DNA: TGCGCCAGCAGCCAAGAGGCTACCACCTACAATGAGCAGTTCTTC. Protein: CASSQEATTYNEQFF.